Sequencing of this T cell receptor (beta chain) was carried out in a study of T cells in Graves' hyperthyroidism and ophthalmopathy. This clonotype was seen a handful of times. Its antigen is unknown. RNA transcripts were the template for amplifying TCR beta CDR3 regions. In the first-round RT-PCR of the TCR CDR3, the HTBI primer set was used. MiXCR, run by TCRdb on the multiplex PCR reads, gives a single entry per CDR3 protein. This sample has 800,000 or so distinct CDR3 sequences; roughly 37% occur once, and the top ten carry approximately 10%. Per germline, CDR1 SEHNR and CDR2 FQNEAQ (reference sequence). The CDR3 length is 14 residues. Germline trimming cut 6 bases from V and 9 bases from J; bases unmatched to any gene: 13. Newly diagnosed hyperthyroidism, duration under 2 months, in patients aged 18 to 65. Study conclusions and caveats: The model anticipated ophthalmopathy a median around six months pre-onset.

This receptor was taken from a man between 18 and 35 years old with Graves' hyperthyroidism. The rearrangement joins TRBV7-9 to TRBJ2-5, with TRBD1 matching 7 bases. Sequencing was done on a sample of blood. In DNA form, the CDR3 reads TGTGCCAGCAGGGGGGTAGGGGGCCCGGAGGCCCAGTACTTC. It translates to CASRGVGGPEAQYF.